This T cell receptor beta chain was found in a study of response to subunit inactivated influenza vaccine. The study, taken as a whole, reports: It was the authors' suggestion that each seasonal influenza vaccination recruits few new T cells.

TCRdb reprocessed the RT-PCR reads with MiXCR, giving one entry per CDR3 protein. The sample holds around 650,000 distinct CDR3 sequences, approximately 14% seen once. The germline gives CDR1 MGHRA, CDR2 YSYEKL. The CDR3 length is 17 residues. The V gene lost 0 bases and the J gene lost 4 bases, with 16 bases spanning the gap. Details on this clonotype: Its antigen is unknown.

The material was PBMCs from blood, obtained 11 to 12 days after vaccination. The sequence came from a middle-aged man who received an inactivated influenza vaccine. The chain joins TRBV4-1 to TRBJ1-5; D remains unclear. The CDR3 is CASSQDRNLVGNQPQHF. The CDR3 DNA follows: TGCGCCAGCAGCCAAGATCGCAACTTGGTAGGGAATCAGCCCCAGCATTTT.